The 14 T cell receptor beta chains given below trace back to one sample, sequenced in a study of CD8 T cells in Susac syndrome. An amount of RNA that ranged from roughly 0.45 to 1 ug was reverse transcribed with random hexamers. TCRdb ran MiXCR on the immunoSEQ multiplex PCR reads and lists one entry per CDR3 protein. Of fewer than 350,000 distinct CDR3 sequences in the sample, 85% were seen once. The sample consisted of CD8+ T cells from PBMCs. These TCRs come from a human donor with multiple sclerosis.

This chain joins TRBV2 and TRBJ1-1, with D unresolved. The length of the CDR3 is 14 residues. V lost 7 bases, J lost 0 bases, and 12 bases lay in between. The germline V gene encodes CDR1 SNHLY and CDR2 FYNNEI. CDR3 DNA sequence: TGTGCCAGCAACACACAGCCCATGAACACTGAAGCTTTCTTT. It is translated as CASNTQPMNTEAFF.

The chain uses TRBV27 and TRBJ1-1; no clear D gene. Germline V gene lookup returns CDR1 MNHEY and CDR2 SMNVEV (reference sequence). Trimming pared 4 bases from V and 5 bases from J, leaving 14 bases between. The CDR3 sequence is 14 residues long. This CDR3 is CASSWSPRRTEAFF. As DNA, the CDR3 is TGTGCCAGCAGTTGGAGTCCCCGGAGGACTGAAGCTTTCTTT.

The chain carries TRBV20-1 and TRBJ1-4; TRBD1 agrees at 9 bases. Germline V gene sequence: CDR1 DFQATT, CDR2 SNEGSKA (reference sequence). The CDR3 spans 14 residues. The V segment lost 3 bases and the J segment 5 bases; nucleotides outside the gene matches: 4. The CDR3 sequence: CSARDRGRNEKLFF. The CDR3 bases are TGCAGTGCTAGGGACAGGGGCAGGAATGAAAAACTGTTTTTT.

The V and J genes are TRBV6-2 or TRBV6-3 and TRBJ2-3, with a tentative D call TRBD1 (5 bases). In germline, CDR1 is MNHEY, CDR2 SVGEGT. The CDR3 runs 13 residues. The V end lost 6 bases, the J end lost 5 bases, and 12 bases lay between the germline ends. Written as DNA, the CDR3 is TGTGCCAGCAGACCGGACACCAGAGATACGCAGTATTTT. It codes for CASRPDTRDTQYF.

V and J are TRBV24-1 and TRBJ2-1; D is uncertain. The V gene's germline CDR1 is KGHDR and CDR2 SFDVKD. The CDR3 consists of 13 residues. Deletions cut 1 base from V and 5 bases from J, with 5 bases between. The CDR3 here is CATSDFANNEQFF. As DNA, the CDR3 is TGTGCCACCAGTGATTTTGCGAACAATGAGCAGTTCTTC.

This clonotype was seen once. The chain joins TRBV28 to TRBJ2-3, with D possibly being TRBD1 or TRBD2 (5 bases each). The V and J ends lost 6 bases and 4 bases respectively, with 14 bases between them. Germline V CDR1 and CDR2: MDHEN, SYDVKM. CDR3 length: 14 amino acids. The chain's CDR3 is CASSLLRDPDTQYF. Written as DNA, the CDR3 is TGTGCCAGCAGCTTACTTCGGGACCCAGATACGCAGTATTTT.

The chain carries TRBV6-1 and TRBJ1-2; 9 nucleotides line up with TRBD1. The CDR3 spans 13 residues. From germline, CDR1 is MNHNS and CDR2 SASEGT. The V segment lost 1 base and the J segment 6 bases; nucleotides outside the gene matches: 0. The CDR3 coding sequence is TGTGCCAGCAGTGAAGGGACAGGGGATGGCTACACCTTC. It specifies CASSEGTGDGYTF.

The V and J genes are TRBV7-3 and TRBJ2-1, with 10 bases that match TRBD1. CDR1 is SGHTA and CDR2 is FQGTGA in the germline V gene. CDR3 length equals 15 residues. V shed 8 bases and J 6 bases; nucleotides not matched to a gene: 10. Here the CDR3 DNA reads TGTGCCAGCTCCCCCGGGACAGGGGTCATCAATGAGCAGTTCTTC. It translates to CASSPGTGVINEQFF. The whole variable domain, remainder taken from reference TRBV7-3 and TRBJ2-1, is GAGVSQTPSNKVTEKGKYVELRCDPISGHTALYWYRQSLGQGPEFLIYFQGTGAADDSGLPNDRFFAVRPEGSVSTLKIQRTERGDSAVYLCASSPGTGVINEQFFGPGTRLTVL.

The J gene is TRBJ2-1, the V gene TRBV15; 8 nucleotides agree with TRBD2. The CDR3 length is 13 residues. The V and J ends lost 3 bases and 9 bases, in that order; junction bases with no gene match: 4. Germline V gives CDR1 LNHNV, CDR2 YYDKDF (reference sequence). The CDR3 here is CATSRSGGSEQFF. CDR3 coding DNA: TGTGCCACCAGCAGGTCGGGAGGGAGTGAGCAGTTCTTC.

The chain carries TRBV6-5 and TRBJ2-2; D unclear. Germline values: CDR1 MNHEY, CDR2 SVGAGI. V was shortened by 6 bases and J by 4 bases, with 15 bases between the two germline ends. This CDR3 comprises 15 residues. CDR3 DNA sequence: TGTGCCAGCAGCCGTCTGGTGGGATCCACCGGGGAGCTGTTTTTT. As protein: CASSRLVGSTGELFF.

This clonotype has only one observation. The chain recombines TRBV3-1 with TRBJ2-7, with TRBD2 matching over 8 bases. Germline-derived CDR1 and CDR2 are LGHDT and YNNKEL (reference sequence). The CDR3 contains 15 residues. J lost 5 bases, V lost 2 bases, and 8 bases had no gene match. The CDR3 protein is CASSQQAGAGHEQYF. The CDR3 DNA is TGTGCCAGCAGCCAACAAGCGGGAGCTGGCCACGAGCAGTACTTC.

Only a few counts were recorded for this clonotype. The chain is built from TRBV7-2 and TRBJ2-7, with D hard to call. This CDR3 contains 13 residues. Trimming removed 4 bases from V and 6 bases from J, with 13 bases in between. Germline values: CDR1 SGHTA, CDR2 FQGNSA. The CDR3 is CASSSSLDPEQYF. The DNA of the CDR3 is TGTGCCAGCAGCTCCAGCTTAGATCCCGAGCAGTACTTC.

This clonotype was recorded a few times. The chain recombines TRBV4-1 with TRBJ1-2, with D perhaps TRBD1 (5 bases). V lost 0 bases to trimming and J lost 4 bases, with 12 bases between them. CDR1 is MGHRA and CDR2 is YSYEKL in the germline V gene. The CDR3 runs to 15 residues. CDR3 nucleotide sequence: TGCGCCAGCAGCCAAGAGAAGGGGCTGGGCTATGGCTACACCTTC. Amino acids: CASSQEKGLGYGYTF.

The rearrangement joins TRBV7-8 to TRBJ1-3, with 9 bases aligning to TRBD1. V trimming: 0 bases; J trimming: 3 bases; junction bases outside the gene matches: 9. Germline V gene lookup returns CDR1 SGHVS and CDR2 FQNEAQ. This CDR3 has 18 amino acids. The CDR3 DNA reads as TGTGCCAGCAGCTTAGCGCTGGGGACAGGGTACGGTGGAAACACCATATATTTT. Translation: CASSLALGTGYGGNTIYF.